One sample yielded the 21 T cell receptor beta chains listed below, sequenced in a study of blood T cell repertoires in COVID-19. The assay was immunoSEQ multiplex PCR, and TCRdb's table has in-frame clones only and misses some. The table has about 340,000 clones, about 86% seen once. The sequencing sample was made of peripheral blood. The receptors here all came from a man aged 25-40 years with active or convalescent COVID-19.

J is TRBJ1-6 and V is TRBV5-6, with TRBD1 matching 7 bases. Germline CDR1 is SGHDT and CDR2 is YYEEEE. With 4 bases clipped from V and 4 bases from J, the junction kept 8 bases outside the gene matches. The CDR3 contains 16 residues. This CDR3 reads CASSRDSEAYNSPLHF. CDR3 nucleotides: TGTGCCAGCAGCCGGGACAGTGAGGCGTATAATTCACCCCTCCACTTT.

In its sample, this clone was seen a few times. The rearrangement links TRBV5-1 to TRBJ2-3; TRBD1 matches at 7 bases. Germline V gives CDR1 SGHRS, CDR2 YFSETQ. The V and J ends lost 2 bases and 1 base, in that order; junction bases with no gene match: 4. CDR3 length: 15 residues. CDR3 protein: CASSFRQGGTDTQYF. CDR3 bases: TGCGCCAGCAGCTTTCGACAGGGAGGCACAGATACGCAGTATTTT.

This chain uses TRBV24-1 with TRBJ2-1; 8 bases line up with TRBD2. The CDR3 has 13 amino acids. In germline, CDR1 is KGHDR, CDR2 SFDVKD. The junction had 9 bases not matched to a gene; V was cut back by 10 bases and J by 8 bases. The DNA for the CDR3 is TGTGCCACGGCGGGACTAGTTTACGATGAGCAGTTCTTC. Amino acid sequence: CATAGLVYDEQFF.

The rearrangement uses TRBV5-1 and TRBJ2-3, with D possibly TRBD1 on 5 matching bases. Trimming cost V 0 bases and J 1 base, with 9 bases left between them. Germline V gene data show CDR1 as SGHRS and CDR2 as YFSETQ. This CDR3 has 15 amino acids. The CDR3 DNA sequence: TGCGCCAGCAGCTTGGATTTAGGGGGCACAGATACGCAGTATTTT. Protein: CASSLDLGGTDTQYF. Using reference TRBV5-1 and TRBJ2-3 for the parts outside the CDR3, the full variable domain is KAGVTQTPRYLIKTRGQQVTLSCSPISGHRSVSWYQQTPGQGLQFLFEYFSETQRNKGNFPGRFSGRQFSNSRSEMNVSTLELGDSALYLCASSLDLGGTDTQYFGPGTRLTVL.

The chain carries TRBV19 and TRBJ2-7; 11 nucleotides match TRBD2. The CDR3 runs to 14 residues. Germline lookup yields CDR1 LNHDA and CDR2 SQIVND (reference sequence). With 5 bases clipped from V and 6 bases from J, the junction kept 6 bases outside the gene matches. DNA for the CDR3: TGTGCCAGTAGTCTTAGCGGGAGGGCCGTCGAGCAGTACTTC. It encodes CASSLSGRAVEQYF.

The gene calls are TRBV3-1 (or the pseudogene TRBV3-2) and TRBJ2-6; D ambiguous. The CDR3 is made up of 13 amino acids. The V end was cut by 6 bases, the J end by 8 bases, with 11 bases between. Germline V gene sequence: CDR1 LGHDT, CDR2 YNNKEL (reference sequence). The CDR3 DNA sequence: TGTGCCAGCAGTTACATCGCCACCAACGTCCTGACTTTC. It translates to CASSYIATNVLTF.

The chain couples TRBV2 to TRBJ2-1; TRBD1 aligns across 10 bases. CDR3 size: 15 residues. CDR1 and CDR2 (germline): SNHLY, FYNNEI. The V gene end was trimmed by 7 bases and the J gene end by 4 bases; junction bases not matched to a gene: 7. CDR3 in DNA: TGTGCCAGCATCCCGGGACAGGGGACTTACAATGAGCAGTTCTTC. As protein: CASIPGQGTYNEQFF. The entire variable domain, with the rest obtained from reference TRBV2 and TRBJ2-1, is as follows: EPEVTQTPSHQVTQMGQEVILRCVPISNHLYFYWYRQILGQKVEFLVSFYNNEISEKSEIFDDQFSVERPDGSNFTLKIRSTKLEDSAMYFCASIPGQGTYNEQFFGPGTRLTVL.

The chain joins TRBV9 to TRBJ2-1, with D uncertain. Germline V gives CDR1 SGDLS, CDR2 YYNGEE. The V end was cut by 1 base, the J end by 0 bases, with 11 bases between. This CDR3 contains 16 residues. The chain's CDR3 is CASSVLGEVSYNEQFF. CDR3 coding DNA: TGTGCCAGCAGCGTATTAGGTGAGGTCTCCTACAATGAGCAGTTCTTC.

This chain connects TRBV5-5 to TRBJ1-1; 12 positions match TRBD1. Germline assignment: CDR1 SGHKS and CDR2 YYEKEE (reference sequence). This CDR3 contains 17 residues. V lost 4 bases, J lost 4 bases, and 11 bases stayed unmatched. CDR3 residues: CASSKGWDRGRGTEAFF. Here the CDR3 DNA reads TGTGCCAGCAGCAAGGGGTGGGACAGGGGGCGGGGCACTGAAGCTTTCTTT.

This rearrangement joins TRBV5-4 to TRBJ2-1; 9 nucleotides agree with TRBD2. There are 15 residues in the CDR3. V lost 3 bases, J lost 9 bases, and 10 bases stayed unmatched. Germline V gene data show CDR1 as SGHNT and CDR2 as YYREEE (reference sequence). The CDR3 sequence is CASSWGRSGGSEQFF. Here the CDR3 DNA reads TGTGCCAGCAGCTGGGGGCGGAGCGGGGGGAGTGAGCAGTTCTTC.

The chain employs TRBV9 and TRBJ2-7, with 9 bases lining up with TRBD1. The ends lost 4 bases at V and 4 bases at J; junction bases unmatched: 9. This CDR3 comprises 15 residues. CDR1 and CDR2 (germline): SGDLS, YYNGEE. The CDR3 protein is CASSSPGQGSYEQYF. CDR3 DNA sequence: TGTGCCAGCAGCTCACCGGGACAGGGTTCTTACGAGCAGTACTTC.

The gene calls are TRBV30 and TRBJ2-7, with D possibly TRBD1 on 6 matching bases. The CDR3 runs to 12 residues. The V gene lost 2 bases and the J gene lost 5 bases, with 10 bases spanning the gap. Germline CDR1 GTSNPN, CDR2 SVGIG (reference sequence). The CDR3 coding sequence is TGTGCCTGGAGTCCCCAGGGGAACGAGCAGTACTTC. Amino acid sequence: CAWSPQGNEQYF.

The chain recombines TRBV30 with TRBJ2-2, with 12 bases lining up with TRBD2. V trimming: 3 bases; J trimming: 9 bases; junction bases outside the gene matches: 11. There are 16 residues in the CDR3. The germline CDR1 and CDR2 sequences are GTSNPN and SVGIG (reference sequence). DNA for the CDR3: TGTGCCTGGAGCTTGTCCGCTAGCGGGAGGGCCCGGGAGCTGTTTTTT. Its translation: CAWSLSASGRARELFF.

The chain has TRBV6-5 and TRBJ1-5; possibly TRBD1 for D (6 bases). The CDR3 totals 14 residues. Trimming pared 2 bases from V and 4 bases from J, leaving 9 bases between. Germline CDR1 is MNHEY and CDR2 is SVGAGI. The CDR3 reads CASSYDRSNQPQHF. For the CDR3, the DNA is TGTGCCAGCAGTTACGACAGGAGTAATCAGCCCCAGCATTTT.

The rearrangement joins TRBV7-2 to TRBJ2-3; TRBD2 is a possible D gene (6 bases). CDR1 SGHTA and CDR2 FQGNSA come from the germline V gene. The CDR3 sequence is 14 residues long. V gave up 1 base and J gave up 5 bases, with 10 bases separating them. CDR3 region: CASSLGGRRDTQYF. The DNA of the CDR3 is TGTGCCAGCAGCTTAGGGGGGAGGAGAGATACGCAGTATTTT.

The chain recombines TRBV11-2 with TRBJ2-4, with D possibly being TRBD2 (5 bases). With 5 bases removed from V and 5 bases from J, the gap between germline ends came to 19 bases. The CDR3 consists of 16 residues. Germline V lookup: CDR1 SGHAT, CDR2 FQNNGV. CDR3 amino acids: CASSPATTGRQNIQYF. CDR3 DNA sequence: TGTGCCAGCAGCCCGGCGACAACGGGAAGGCAAAACATTCAGTACTTC.

The chain couples TRBV18 to TRBJ1-3; tentative D call: TRBD1 (6 bases). Germline CDR1 reads KGHSH; CDR2 reads LQKENI. This CDR3 is built from 16 residues. Trimming shortened V by 6 bases and J by 0 bases, and 15 bases separated the two germline ends. The CDR3 region is CASSSGGQRSGNTIYF. The DNA of the CDR3 is TGTGCCAGCTCCTCGGGGGGACAACGCTCTGGAAACACCATATATTTT.

This chain links TRBV4-3 with TRBJ1-2; 10 bases are shared with TRBD1. In germline, CDR1 is LGHNA, CDR2 YSLEER. The trim removed 6 bases at V and 7 bases at J, leaving 8 bases unmatched. There are 14 residues in the CDR3. CDR3: CASRIDRGLGGYTF. CDR3 DNA: TGCGCCAGCAGGATCGACAGGGGGCTCGGTGGCTACACCTTC.

This clone was seen a single time. The chain carries TRBV4-3 and TRBJ2-2, with D maybe TRBD2 (6 bases). Trimming took off 2 bases at V and 6 bases at J, with 10 bases between the two ends. This CDR3 comprises 14 residues. The germline gives CDR1 LGHNA, CDR2 YSLEER. Here the CDR3 reads CASSQRLESGELFF. CDR3 nucleotides: TGCGCCAGCAGCCAAAGACTAGAGTCCGGGGAGCTGTTTTTT.

The gene calls are TRBV19 and TRBJ1-5, with unresolved D. Germline loops: CDR1 LNHDA, CDR2 SQIVND (reference sequence). The length of the CDR3 is 18 residues. Trimming took 1 base from V and 0 from J, leaving 16 bases between them. In DNA, the CDR3 is TGTGCCAGTAGTATAGGTGTCGTCCTCTATTTTAGCAATCAGCCCCAGCATTTT. Protein: CASSIGVVLYFSNQPQHF.

This clone appeared a few times. V and J are TRBV11-2 and TRBJ1-2; 9 bases line up with TRBD1. CDR3 length: 16 amino acids. Germline CDR1 and CDR2: SGHAT and FQNNGV. The J segment lost 4 bases and the V segment lost 0 bases, leaving 6 bases of the junction unmatched. Here the CDR3 reads CASSLDLRTGVYGYTF. DNA for the CDR3: TGTGCCAGCAGCTTAGATCTGAGGACAGGGGTCTATGGCTACACCTTC.